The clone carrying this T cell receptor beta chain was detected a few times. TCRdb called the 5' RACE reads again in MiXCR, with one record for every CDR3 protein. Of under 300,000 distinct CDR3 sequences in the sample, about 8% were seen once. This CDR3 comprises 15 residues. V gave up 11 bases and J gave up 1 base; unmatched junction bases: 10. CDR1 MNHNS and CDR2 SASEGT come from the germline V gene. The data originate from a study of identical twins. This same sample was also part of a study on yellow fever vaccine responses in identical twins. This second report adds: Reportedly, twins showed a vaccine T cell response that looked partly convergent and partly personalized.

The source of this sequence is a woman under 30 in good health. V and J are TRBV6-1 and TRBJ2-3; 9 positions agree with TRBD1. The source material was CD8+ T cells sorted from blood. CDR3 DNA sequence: TGTGCCGCAGAACAGGGGGCGGGAGGCACAGATACGCAGTATTTT. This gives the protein CAAEQGAGGTDTQYF.